The rows below give T cell receptor beta chains drawn from one sample of a study of blood T cell repertoires in COVID-19. The data were produced by immunoSEQ multiplex PCR, yet TCRdb's version contains in-frame clones alone and is incomplete. The top ten clones hold about 17% of a sample with 60,000 to 75,000 clones, 85% of them seen once. The sequenced sample was peripheral blood. The receptors were sampled from a human donor in a cohort sampled during active COVID-19. Both conserved end residues are part of each CDR3. A D gene is named only where the DNA matches it firmly. Rows may omit the clone size; those that give it use once, few, many or a size class.

abundance: .
v_gene: TRBV7-8
j_gene: TRBJ2-4
d_gene: TRBD2
CDR3aa: CASSLATGGWNIQYF
CDR3nt: TGTGCCAGCAGCTTAGCTACGGGGGGTTGGAACATTCAGTACTTC

abundance: .
v_gene: TRBV5-8
j_gene: TRBJ2-5
d_gene: .
CDR3aa: CASGDSVKLVETQYF
CDR3nt: TGTGCCAGCGGTGACAGCGTTAAGCTCGTGGAGACCCAGTACTTC

abundance: .
v_gene: TRBV9
j_gene: TRBJ2-5
d_gene: .
CDR3aa: CASSRRGGGETQYF
CDR3nt: TGTGCCAGCAGCCGGAGGGGGGGCGGGGAGACCCAGTACTTC

abundance: .
v_gene: TRBV11-2
j_gene: TRBJ1-5
d_gene: TRBD1
CDR3aa: CASSSRGTNQPQHF
CDR3nt: TGTGCCAGCAGCTCCAGGGGGACGAATCAGCCCCAGCATTTT

abundance: .
v_gene: TRBV14
j_gene: TRBJ2-7
d_gene: .
CDR3aa: CASSQVSVGEQYF
CDR3nt: TGTGCCAGCAGCCAAGTCAGCGTTGGCGAGCAGTACTTC

abundance: medium-sized
v_gene: TRBV25-1
j_gene: TRBJ2-4
d_gene: .
CDR3aa: CASLDLNNIQYF
CDR3nt: TGTGCCAGCCTCGACTTAAATAACATTCAGTACTTC

abundance: .
v_gene: TRBV7-8
j_gene: TRBJ2-1
d_gene: TRBD2
CDR3aa: CASSTGTIDNEQFF
CDR3nt: TGTGCCAGCTCTACCGGGACTATAGACAATGAGCAGTTCTTC

abundance: .
v_gene: TRBV27
j_gene: TRBJ2-2
d_gene: .
CDR3aa: CASSFPAGELFF
CDR3nt: TGTGCCAGCAGTTTCCCCGCCGGGGAGCTGTTTTTT

abundance: .
v_gene: TRBV5-1
j_gene: TRBJ1-5
d_gene: .
CDR3aa: CASSEQGGNQPQHF
CDR3nt: TGCGCCAGCAGCGAACAGGGAGGGAATCAGCCCCAGCATTTT

abundance: .
v_gene: TRBV12-5
j_gene: TRBJ2-7
d_gene: .
CDR3aa: CASGSSVAYEQYF
CDR3nt: TGTGCTAGTGGATCTAGCGTGGCCTACGAGCAGTACTTC

abundance: .
v_gene: TRBV3-1/TRBV3-2
j_gene: TRBJ1-2
d_gene: .
CDR3aa: CASSQTGFDGYTF
CDR3nt: TGTGCCAGCAGCCAAACGGGGTTTGATGGCTACACCTTC

abundance: few
v_gene: TRBV14
j_gene: TRBJ2-3
d_gene: .
CDR3aa: CASRTGISTDTQYF
CDR3nt: TGTGCCAGCAGGACCGGGATTAGCACAGATACGCAGTATTTT

abundance: .
v_gene: TRBV5-1
j_gene: TRBJ2-5
d_gene: TRBD2
CDR3aa: CASSLEGGGVETQYF
CDR3nt: TGCGCCAGCAGCTTGGAAGGCGGGGGGGTAGAGACCCAGTACTTC

abundance: .
v_gene: TRBV12-5
j_gene: TRBJ2-5
d_gene: .
CDR3aa: CASGLAIGETQYF
CDR3nt: TGTGCTAGTGGTTTGGCTATCGGGGAGACCCAGTACTTC

abundance: .
v_gene: TRBV6-6
j_gene: TRBJ1-5
d_gene: TRBD1
CDR3aa: CASRDRGAGSNQPQHF
CDR3nt: TGTGCCAGCAGGGACAGGGGAGCGGGGAGCAATCAGCCCCAGCATTTT

abundance: few
v_gene: TRBV7-8
j_gene: TRBJ2-1
d_gene: .
CDR3aa: CASSLAAGGPYNEQFF
CDR3nt: TGTGCCAGCAGCTTAGCGGCAGGGGGGCCTTACAATGAGCAGTTCTTC

abundance: .
v_gene: TRBV2
j_gene: TRBJ1-1
d_gene: .
CDR3aa: CASSSNTEAFF
CDR3nt: TGTGCCAGCAGTTCAAACACTGAAGCTTTCTTT

abundance: .
v_gene: TRBV10-1
j_gene: TRBJ2-2
d_gene: TRBD2
CDR3aa: CASSQAGNTGELFF
CDR3nt: TGCGCCAGCAGTCAAGCGGGAAACACCGGGGAGCTGTTTTTT

abundance: few
v_gene: TRBV9
j_gene: TRBJ2-5
d_gene: .
CDR3aa: CASSADDTLAETQYF
CDR3nt: TGTGCCAGCAGCGCAGATGACACGCTCGCAGAGACCCAGTACTTC

abundance: .
v_gene: TRBV19
j_gene: TRBJ1-1
d_gene: .
CDR3aa: CASSISAGEAFF
CDR3nt: TGTGCCAGTAGTATAAGTGCAGGGGAAGCTTTCTTT

abundance: .
v_gene: TRBV11-1
j_gene: TRBJ2-5
d_gene: TRBD2
CDR3aa: CASSITSGVKTQYF
CDR3nt: TGTGCCAGCAGCATAACTAGCGGGGTTAAGACCCAGTACTTC

abundance: .
v_gene: TRBV28
j_gene: TRBJ2-7
d_gene: .
CDR3aa: CASSSPASPSSYEQYF
CDR3nt: TGTGCCAGCAGTTCACCTGCCAGTCCAAGCTCCTACGAGCAGTACTTC

abundance: .
v_gene: TRBV7-2
j_gene: TRBJ1-2
d_gene: .
CDR3aa: CASGRGGYTF
CDR3nt: TGTGCCAGCGGCCGGGGGGGCTACACCTTC

abundance: .
v_gene: TRBV4-2
j_gene: TRBJ2-7
d_gene: TRBD2
CDR3aa: CASSQVSAGLLSYEQYF
CDR3nt: TGTGCCAGCAGCCAAGTTTCAGCGGGGCTTCTCTCCTACGAGCAGTACTTC

abundance: .
v_gene: TRBV7-8
j_gene: TRBJ1-2
d_gene: TRBD1
CDR3aa: CASSLVGQVLRGYGYTF
CDR3nt: TGTGCCAGCAGCTTAGTGGGACAGGTCCTTAGGGGCTATGGCTACACCTTC

abundance: .
v_gene: TRBV9
j_gene: TRBJ2-2
d_gene: TRBD1
CDR3aa: CASRAGTGDTGELFF
CDR3nt: TGTGCCAGCAGGGCCGGGACAGGAGACACCGGGGAGCTGTTTTTT

abundance: .
v_gene: TRBV5-1
j_gene: TRBJ2-3
d_gene: .
CDR3aa: CASSLGTRSTDTQYF
CDR3nt: TGCGCCAGCAGCTTGGGCACAAGAAGCACAGATACGCAGTATTTT

abundance: .
v_gene: TRBV12-3/TRBV12-4
j_gene: TRBJ2-1
d_gene: TRBD1
CDR3aa: CASSLRGQGRFF
CDR3nt: TGTGCCAGCAGCTTAAGGGGACAGGGGAGGTTCTTC

abundance: .
v_gene: TRBV27
j_gene: TRBJ2-1
d_gene: .
CDR3aa: CASSNMVNEQFF
CDR3nt: TGTGCCAGCAGTAACATGGTCAATGAGCAGTTCTTC

abundance: .
v_gene: TRBV5-5
j_gene: TRBJ2-7
d_gene: TRBD2
CDR3aa: CASSLVLAGSHEQYF
CDR3nt: TGTGCCAGCAGCTTGGTTCTAGCGGGGTCCCACGAGCAGTACTTC

abundance: .
v_gene: TRBV10-3
j_gene: TRBJ1-2
d_gene: .
CDR3aa: CAIRPGGSEREGGYTF
CDR3nt: TGTGCCATCAGACCGGGGGGGTCTGAACGGGAGGGAGGCTACACCTTC

abundance: .
v_gene: TRBV5-4
j_gene: TRBJ2-3
d_gene: TRBD2
CDR3aa: CASSTRSGRGSDTQYF
CDR3nt: TGTGCCAGCAGCACCCGTAGCGGGAGAGGGTCAGATACGCAGTATTTT

abundance: .
v_gene: TRBV6-5
j_gene: TRBJ2-7
d_gene: TRBD1
CDR3aa: CASSLGTGGSEYF
CDR3nt: TGTGCCAGCAGTTTAGGGACAGGGGGAAGTGAGTACTTC

abundance: .
v_gene: TRBV7-2
j_gene: TRBJ1-5
d_gene: TRBD1
CDR3aa: CASSGRQGMGNQPQHF
CDR3nt: TGTGCCAGCAGCGGTAGACAGGGGATGGGGAATCAGCCCCAGCATTTT

abundance: .
v_gene: TRBV7-2
j_gene: TRBJ2-1
d_gene: TRBD2
CDR3aa: CASSFERGAYNEQFF
CDR3nt: TGTGCCAGCAGCTTCGAGCGGGGGGCCTACAATGAGCAGTTCTTC

abundance: .
v_gene: TRBV7-6
j_gene: TRBJ1-2
d_gene: TRBD1
CDR3aa: CASRHTMGQGIDGYTF
CDR3nt: TGTGCCAGCAGACACACGATGGGACAGGGGATAGATGGCTACACCTTC

abundance: once
v_gene: TRBV12-2
j_gene: TRBJ1-4
d_gene: .
CDR3aa: CASPRGTGGLATNEKLFF
CDR3nt: TGTGCAAGCCCCAGGGGGACAGGGGGCCTTGCAACTAATGAAAAACTGTTTTTT

abundance: .
v_gene: TRBV7-2
j_gene: TRBJ1-1
d_gene: .
CDR3aa: CASANAGTIFLKLFF
CDR3nt: TGTGCCAGCGCAAACGCCGGGACAATTTTTTTGAAGCTTTTCTTT

abundance: .
v_gene: TRBV5-6
j_gene: TRBJ2-7
d_gene: .
CDR3aa: CASSAYASYEQYF
CDR3nt: TGTGCCAGCAGCGCCTACGCTAGTTACGAGCAGTACTTC